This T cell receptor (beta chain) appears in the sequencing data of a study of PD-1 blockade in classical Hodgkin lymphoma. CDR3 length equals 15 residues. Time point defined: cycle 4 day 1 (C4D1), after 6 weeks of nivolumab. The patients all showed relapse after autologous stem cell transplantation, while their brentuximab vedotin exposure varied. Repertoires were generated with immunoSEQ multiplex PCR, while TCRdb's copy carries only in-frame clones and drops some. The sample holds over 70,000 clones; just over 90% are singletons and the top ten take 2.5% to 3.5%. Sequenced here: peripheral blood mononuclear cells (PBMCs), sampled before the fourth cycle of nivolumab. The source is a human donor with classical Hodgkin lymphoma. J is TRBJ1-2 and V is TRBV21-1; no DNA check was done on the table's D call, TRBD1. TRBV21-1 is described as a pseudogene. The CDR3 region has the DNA TGTGCCAGCAGCAAAACTGCTTCAGGGGGAAATGGCTACACCTTC. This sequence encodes CASSKTASGGNGYTF.